The present T cell receptor beta chain was sequenced within a study of blood T cell repertoires in COVID-19. Original data processing: The authors estimated nucleated cell counts from reference gene primer amplification. Produced via immunoSEQ multiplex PCR; TCRdb's table is partial and in-frame only. V and J calls and clone size are given by that table; D and trimming were obtained from the DNA. This repertoire shows 300,000 or so clones, just over 90% found once; its top ten account for 2.2%. While infection was still active, Seattle patients were enrolled and then followed longitudinally. In germline, CDR1 is KGHSH, CDR2 LQKENI. V dropped 6 bases and J dropped 7; count of bases not matched to a gene: 5. The CDR3 spans 14 residues.

Sequencing was performed on peripheral blood. The chain couples TRBV18 to TRBJ1-5; TRBD1 matches 11 bases. The clonotype originates from a woman aged 30 to 39 with COVID-19, enrolled during active disease. CDR3: CASSEGTGGQPQHF. The CDR3 DNA reads TGTGCCAGCTCGGAGGGGACAGGGGGACAGCCCCAGCATTTT. Drawing the rest from reference TRBV18 and TRBJ1-5, the complete variable domain is NAGVMQNPRHLVRRRGQEARLRCSPMKGHSHVYWYRQLPEEGLKFMVYLQKENIIDESGMPKERFSAEFPKEGPSILRIQQVVRGDSAAYFCASSEGTGGQPQHFGDGTRLSIL.